This T cell receptor (beta chain) is from a study of shared clonotypes between healthy human individuals. Study in general: Used for every donor were three CD4 naive, three CD4 memory, two CD8 naive and one CD8 memory plate.

The CDR3 is made up of 16 amino acids. Germline CDR1 and CDR2: LNHDA and SQIVND (reference sequence). V shed 6 bases, J shed 8 bases, and the junction held 17 bases outside the gene matches. Profiling relied on immunoSEQ multiplex PCR, and the TCRdb table lists in-frame clones only, not all of them. The data hold about 610,000 clones, with 95% to 98% observed a single time. Naive CD45RA+ and memory CD45RA-negative subsets were split from CD4+ cells. V is TRBV19 and J is TRBJ1-2; TRBD1 matches 8 bases. This TCR was recovered from a woman aged 25 to 39 in good health. Input material: naive CD4+ T cells sorted from blood. Subset meaning: CD45RA+ positively selected. In nucleotides, the CDR3 is TGTGCCAGTAGGAAGGCAGGGGGCTCGAACCGGGAAGGCTACACCTTC. It codes for CASRKAGGSNREGYTF.